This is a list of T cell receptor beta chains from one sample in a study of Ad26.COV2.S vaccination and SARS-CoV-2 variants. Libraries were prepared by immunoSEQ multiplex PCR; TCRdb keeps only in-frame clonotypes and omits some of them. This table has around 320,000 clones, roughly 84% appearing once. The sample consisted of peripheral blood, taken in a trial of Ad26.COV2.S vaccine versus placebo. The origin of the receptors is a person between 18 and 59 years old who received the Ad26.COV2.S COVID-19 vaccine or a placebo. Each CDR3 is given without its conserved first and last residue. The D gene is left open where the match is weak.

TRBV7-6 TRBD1 ASSLDTGATEAF
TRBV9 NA ASNPEGTGELF
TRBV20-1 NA SASLAPTHEQY
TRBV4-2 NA ASSQVGDNEQF
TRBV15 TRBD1 ATSRDSDRAEAF
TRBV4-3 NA ASSQGPGVGTEAF
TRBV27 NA ASSVGTGRDYGYT
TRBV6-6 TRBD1 ASERRGTGGSYGYT
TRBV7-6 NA ASTRMPKYTEAF
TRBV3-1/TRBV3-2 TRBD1 ASSGTGSTDTQY
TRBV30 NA ALTPFGKPLH